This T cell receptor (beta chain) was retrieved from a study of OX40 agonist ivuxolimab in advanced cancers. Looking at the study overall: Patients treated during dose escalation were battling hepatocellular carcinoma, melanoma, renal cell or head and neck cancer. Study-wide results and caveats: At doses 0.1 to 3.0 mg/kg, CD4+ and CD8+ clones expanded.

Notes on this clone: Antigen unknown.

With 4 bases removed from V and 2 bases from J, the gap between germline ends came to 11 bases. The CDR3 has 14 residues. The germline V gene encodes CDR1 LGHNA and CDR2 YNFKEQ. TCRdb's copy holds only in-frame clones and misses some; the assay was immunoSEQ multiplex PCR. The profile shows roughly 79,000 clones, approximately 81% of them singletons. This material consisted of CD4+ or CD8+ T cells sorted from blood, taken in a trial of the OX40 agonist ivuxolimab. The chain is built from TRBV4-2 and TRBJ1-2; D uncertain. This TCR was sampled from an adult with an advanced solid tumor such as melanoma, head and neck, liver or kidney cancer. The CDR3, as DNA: TGTGCCAGCAGCCTAGAGGTGCTCAACTATGGCTACACCTTC. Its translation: CASSLEVLNYGYTF.